The 24 T cell receptor beta chains in this list originate from one sample, sequenced in a study of regulatory T cells in long-lasting Graves disease (dated by TCRdb to the early 2020s). The sample's time point label, in plain terms: newly diagnosed GD, antithyroid drugs for less than 3 months. For both TCR sequencing and RNA sequencing, RNA was extracted from PBMCs in TRIzol. The library was produced with multiplex PCR. The sequencer listed for this sample is Illumina HiSeq 4000. TCR beta libraries were built with iRepertoire HTBI primers and Arm-PCR amplification of CDR3 regions. TCRdb reran the public reads through fastp at Q25 and MiXCR, keeping productive beta chains. Rows with a matching CDR3 protein are joined into one entry that keeps the most common DNA and genes. The sample profile shows roughly 610,000 distinct CDR3 sequences; 16% of them were found once. In total, the top ten clones hold under 20% of the sample.

This same sample was also part of a study on T cells in Graves' hyperthyroidism and ophthalmopathy.

Specimen: peripheral blood mononuclear cells (PBMCs), collected at new diagnosis, from a patient treated with antithyroid drugs. The receptors derive from a woman in her twenties or thirties with Graves disease. Donor details come from another sample of the same person, matched by shared clones.

The rearrangement links TRBV20-1 to TRBJ2-2, with TRBD1 matching over 8 bases. The junction had 10 bases not matched to a gene; V was cut back by 6 bases and J by 10 bases. The length of the CDR3 is 13 residues. Germline V lookup: CDR1 DFQATT, CDR2 SNEGSKA (reference sequence). CDR3 bases: TGCAGTGCCGTCGGGCCAGGGGGCGTGGAGCTGTTTTTT. This codes for CSAVGPGGVELFF.

This clonotype was counted a few times. The junction shows a germline mismatch at one end, possibly a read error. This CDR3 is CASSLGQLDTQYF. CDR3 nucleotide sequence: TGTGCTAGCAGCCTAGGACAGCTAGACACCCAGTACTTC. The genes are TRBV7-7 and TRBJ2-5, with a weak D call TRBD1 (6 bases). The CDR3 runs 13 residues. CDR1 and CDR2 from the germline V gene are SSHAT and FNYEAQ (reference sequence).

This clonotype was recorded at least ten times. The chain joins TRBV6-1 to TRBJ2-7; 7 nucleotides match TRBD1. Germline V CDR1 and CDR2: MNHNS, SASEGT. This CDR3 is 14 amino acids long. The ends lost 5 bases at V and 4 bases at J; junction bases unmatched: 8. DNA of the CDR3: TGTGCCAGCAGTAGTGGGACAGCATCTTACGAGCAGTACTTC. The encoded protein is CASSSGTASYEQYF.

This sequence joins TRBV19 and TRBJ1-1; D not certain. V lost 7 bases, J lost 1 base, and 10 bases lay in between. The CDR3 length is 13 residues. Germline CDR1 and CDR2: LNHDA and SQIVND (reference sequence). CDR3 amino acids: CASIRNSNTEAFF. The DNA for the CDR3 is TGTGCCAGTATTCGAAATTCGAACACTGAAGCTTTCTTT. Full variable domain (outside the CDR3, taken from reference TRBV19 and TRBJ1-1): DGGITQSPKYLFRKEGQNVTLSCEQNLNHDAMYWYRQDPGQGLRLIYYSQIVNDFQKGDIAEGYSVSREKKESFPLTVTSAQKNPTAFYLCASIRNSNTEAFFGQGTRLTVV.

The chain has TRBV6-1 and TRBJ2-1, with 9 positions matching TRBD2. V shed 5 bases, J shed 2 bases, and the junction held 10 bases outside the gene matches. CDR3 size: 17 residues. Germline V lookup: CDR1 MNHNS, CDR2 SASEGT. The CDR3 DNA sequence: TGTGCCAGCAGTACCCCAAGCGGGGGGAGGACCTACAATGAGCAGTTCTTC. It specifies CASSTPSGGRTYNEQFF.

V is TRBV12-3 or TRBV12-4 and J is TRBJ2-7, with D possibly TRBD1 on 5 matching bases. The CDR3 is 14 residues long. The V and J ends lost 11 bases and 1 base respectively, with 18 bases between them. CDR3 region: CAGKRTRQSYEQYF. The CDR3 DNA follows: TGTGCCGGCAAAAGGACACGGCAATCCTACGAGCAGTACTTC.

The chain links TRBV3-1 to TRBJ1-1, with D hard to call. This CDR3 region has 13 residues. Germline V gene sequence: CDR1 LGHDT, CDR2 YNNKEL (reference sequence). V was pared by 3 bases and J by 0 bases, with 5 bases between. Here the CDR3 reads CASSHPMNTEAFF. As DNA, the CDR3 is TGTGCCAGCAGCCATCCGATGAACACTGAAGCTTTCTTT.

There are many counts of this clonotype. The chain is built from TRBV7-2 and TRBJ2-3; TRBD2 matches 12 bases. Germline-derived CDR1 and CDR2 are SGHTA and FQGNSA. With V trimmed by 5 bases and J by 6 bases, 9 bases remained unmatched. This CDR3 comprises 16 residues. The DNA of the CDR3 is TGTGCCAGCAGCCAACGACTAGCGGGAGCAGCGGATACGCAGTATTTT. Protein product: CASSQRLAGAADTQYF.

This clonotype was recorded at least ten times. In DNA form, the CDR3 reads TGTGCCAGTAGCCCCGGGCTACCGGGGAATGAGCAGTTCTTC. Translated, it gives CASSPGLPGNEQFF. The chain links TRBV2 to TRBJ2-1; TRBD2 might be the D (5 bases). Germline CDR1 and CDR2: SNHLY and FYNNEI. The CDR3 loop spans 14 amino acids. Trimming left V 9 bases short and J 7 bases short, with 19 bases between.

The chain employs TRBV3-1 and TRBJ1-1; D may be TRBD1 (6 bases). Trimming shortened V by 8 bases and J by 2 bases, and 21 bases separated the two germline ends. This CDR3 has 16 amino acids. From germline, CDR1 is LGHDT and CDR2 YNNKEL (reference sequence). CDR3 in DNA: TGTGCCAGCTCAAATGGACAGAAACTACTAAACACTGAAGCTTTCTTT. Translated, it gives CASSNGQKLLNTEAFF.

DNA for the CDR3: TGTGCCAGCAGTGGGGTTTTTCCTGGGCAGGGGGCTTTTCAGCCCCAGCATTTT. It is translated as CASSGVFPGQGAFQPQHF. This chain links TRBV6-1 with TRBJ1-5; 8 bases agree with TRBD1. Germline assignment: CDR1 MNHNS and CDR2 SASEGT. CDR3 length: 18 residues. The J segment lost 6 bases and the V segment lost 4 bases, leaving 17 bases of the junction unmatched.

This clonotype occurred many times. The V gene is TRBV7-3, the J gene TRBJ2-5, with D uncertain. Trimming shortened V by 3 bases and J by 5 bases, and 16 bases separated the two germline ends. Germline V gene data show CDR1 as SGHTA and CDR2 as FQGTGA. The CDR3 loop spans 15 amino acids. CDR3 nucleotide sequence: TGTGCCAGCAGCTTGGTTCCGCTGGGTGGGGAGACCCAGTACTTC. Translation: CASSLVPLGGETQYF.

This clonotype was counted many times. The genes are TRBV6-2 or TRBV6-3 and TRBJ2-1, with 8 nucleotides matching TRBD2. This CDR3 has 15 residues. V lost 7 bases and J lost 2; bases outside the gene matches: 7. The germline V gene encodes CDR1 MNHEY and CDR2 SVGEGT. The CDR3 DNA is TGTGCCAGCACCGAGCGGGAGAAGGCCTACAATGAGCAGTTCTTC. This gives the protein CASTEREKAYNEQFF.

This clonotype was seen at least ten times. The chain recombines TRBV12-3 or TRBV12-4 with TRBJ1-5; D is undetermined. V lost 3 bases to trimming and J lost 5 bases, with 8 bases between them. This CDR3 is built from 13 residues. The CDR3 DNA reads TGTGCCAGCAGTTTTAACACATATCAGCCCCAGCATTTT. Its translation is CASSFNTYQPQHF.

V gene TRBV15 combines with J gene TRBJ2-1; D might be TRBD2 (6 bases). The CDR3 totals 14 residues. Deletions cut 0 bases from V and 7 bases from J, with 10 bases between. The germline gives CDR1 LNHNV, CDR2 YYDKDF (reference sequence). CDR3 in amino acids: CATSRDSGRNEQFF. Here the CDR3 DNA reads TGTGCCACCAGCAGAGATAGCGGTAGGAATGAGCAGTTCTTC. The entire variable domain, with the rest obtained from reference TRBV15 and TRBJ2-1, is as follows: DAMVIQNPRYQVTQFGKPVTLSCSQTLNHNVMYWYQQKSSQAPKLLFHYYDKDFNNEADTPDNFQSRRPNTSFCFLDIRSPGLGDTAMYLCATSRDSGRNEQFFGPGTRLTVL.

This clonotype was seen more than once but under ten times. One base away lies a much larger clone, so this may be a sequencing read error. The V gene is TRBV11-2, the J gene TRBJ2-7, with 7 bases identical to TRBD1. The CDR3 loop spans 12 amino acids. Germline V gives CDR1 SGHAT, CDR2 FQNNGV. The CDR3 is CASSSTGYGQYF. For the CDR3, the DNA is TGTGCCAGCAGCTCGACAGGGTACGGGCAGTACTTC.

The sample holds one count of this clonotype. The chain couples TRBV11-1 to TRBJ2-3; TRBD1 agrees at 12 bases. CDR1 is SGHAT and CDR2 is FQDESV in the germline V gene (reference sequence). There are 16 residues in the CDR3. The V segment lost 3 bases and the J segment 3 bases; nucleotides outside the gene matches: 4. CDR3 sequence: CASSLGQGARTDTQYF. CDR3 DNA: TGTGCCAGCAGCTTGGGACAGGGGGCTAGGACAGATACGCAGTATTTT.

This chain uses TRBV29-1 with TRBJ2-3; 8 nucleotides align to TRBD2. Germline CDR1 SQVTM, CDR2 ANQGSEA. V lost 6 bases and J lost 4; bases outside the gene matches: 12. This CDR3 has 15 residues. The CDR3 DNA follows: TGCAGCGTGATACCGGGACTAGGAATGTCAGATACGCAGTATTTT. Protein sequence: CSVIPGLGMSDTQYF.

This clonotype was seen ten or more times. The chain recombines TRBV29-1 with TRBJ1-2; 9 positions match TRBD1. With V trimmed by 5 bases and J by 8 bases, 9 bases remained unmatched. This CDR3 region has 13 residues. Germline V lookup: CDR1 SQVTM, CDR2 ANQGSEA. The CDR3 spells CSVPGQGRIGYTF. CDR3 nucleotides: TGCAGCGTTCCCGGACAGGGGCGGATAGGCTACACCTTC.

A few counts support this clonotype. This chain joins TRBV20-1 and TRBJ1-1; possibly TRBD1 for D (5 bases). This CDR3 has 15 residues. V was pared by 4 bases and J by 4 bases, with 19 bases between. Germline CDR1 reads DFQATT; CDR2 reads SNEGSKA (reference sequence). In DNA, the CDR3 is TGCAGTGCTACCCCGGGCCCCCAGGGAGGCACTGAAGCTTTCTTT. Amino acids: CSATPGPQGGTEAFF.

V and J are TRBV19 and TRBJ2-7; TRBD2 aligns across 11 bases. Germline CDR1 LNHDA, CDR2 SQIVND (reference sequence). V was pared by 5 bases and J by 4 bases, with 13 bases of the junction left unmatched. CDR3 length: 17 residues. Written as DNA, the CDR3 is TGTGCCAGTAGTCCCGGGGCACTAGCGGGAGTTTGGTACGAGCAGTACTTC. Its translation: CASSPGALAGVWYEQYF.

The table lists this clonotype with a few counts. V and J are TRBV30 and TRBJ1-5; TRBD1 aligns across 8 bases. CDR1 is GTSNPN and CDR2 is SVGIG in the germline V gene (reference sequence). This CDR3 is built from 15 residues. V gave up 0 bases and J gave up 6 bases; unmatched junction bases: 7. The CDR3 DNA sequence: TGTGCCTGGAGTGTAGGGGCAGGGGGCTTTCAGCCCCAGCATTTT. It encodes CAWSVGAGGFQPQHF. The entire variable domain, with the rest obtained from reference TRBV30 and TRBJ1-5, is as follows: SQTIHQWPATLVQPVGSPLSLECTVEGTSNPNLYWYRQAAGRGLQLLFYSVGIGQISSEVPQNLSASRPQDRQFILSSKKLLLSDSGFYLCAWSVGAGGFQPQHFGDGTRLSIL.

This clonotype was counted once. The gene calls are TRBV19 and TRBJ2-6; D is undetermined. The V end was cut by 7 bases, the J end by 2 bases, with 9 bases between. The CDR3 runs to 14 residues. The V gene's germline CDR1 is LNHDA and CDR2 SQIVND (reference sequence). The CDR3 sequence is CASNARAGANVLTF. CDR3 sequence (DNA): TGTGCCAGTAACGCTCGAGCTGGGGCCAACGTCCTGACTTTC.

This sequence joins TRBV25-1 and TRBJ2-6; TRBD1 might be the D (6 bases). V was trimmed by 6 bases and J by 0 bases, leaving 12 bases between them. Germline V lookup: CDR1 MGHDK, CDR2 SYGVNS. CDR3 length: 16 amino acids. In nucleotides, the CDR3 is TGTGCCAGCAGCCGGGACACAAACTCTGGGGCCAACGTCCTGACTTTC. It specifies CASSRDTNSGANVLTF. The whole variable domain, filled in from reference TRBV25-1 and TRBJ2-6, reads EADIYQTPRYLVIGTGKKITLECSQTMGHDKMYWYQQDPGMELHLIHYSYGVNSTEKGDLSSESTVSRIRTEHFPLTLESARPSHTSQYLCASSRDTNSGANVLTFGAGSRLTVL.